This TCR beta chain originates from a study of liver allograft versus peripheral blood T cells. Turning to the study itself: Transplanted-liver T cell receptor repertoires were compared with recipients' peripheral blood repertoires.

In TCRdb, the reads were re-called with MiXCR into one record per CDR3 protein. The table includes a few thousand distinct CDR3 sequences, 14% detected once. Many counts were recorded for this clonotype. What it binds is not known. Germline V lookup: CDR1 MNHEY, CDR2 SVGEGT. The CDR3 has 14 amino acids. The V segment lost 6 bases and the J segment 4 bases; nucleotides outside the gene matches: 5. The study's findings and limits: Peripheral blood repertoires reportedly differed from the T cell receptor repertoires found inside liver allografts.

The chain joins TRBV6-2 or TRBV6-3 to TRBJ1-5; 8 positions match TRBD1. The clonotype originates from a human patient who had a liver transplant. Some T cells may arise from the graft donor. CDR3 nucleotide sequence: TGTGCCAGCAGGACAGGGGAAAGAAATCAGCCCCAGCATTTT. Translated, it gives CASRTGERNQPQHF.